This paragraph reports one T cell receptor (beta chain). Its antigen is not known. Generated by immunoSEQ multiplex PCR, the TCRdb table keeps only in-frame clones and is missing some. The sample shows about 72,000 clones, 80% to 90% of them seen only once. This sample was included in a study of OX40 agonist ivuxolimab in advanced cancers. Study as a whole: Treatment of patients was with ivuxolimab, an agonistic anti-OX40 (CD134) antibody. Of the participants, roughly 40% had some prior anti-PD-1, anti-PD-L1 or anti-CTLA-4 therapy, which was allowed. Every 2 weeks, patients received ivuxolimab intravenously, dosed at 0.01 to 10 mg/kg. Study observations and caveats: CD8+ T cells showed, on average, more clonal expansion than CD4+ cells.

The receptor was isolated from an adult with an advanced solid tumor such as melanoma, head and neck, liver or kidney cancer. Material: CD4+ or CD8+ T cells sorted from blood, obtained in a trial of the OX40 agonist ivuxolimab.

CDR3 residues: CASSHTAALDKGLFF. The CDR3 DNA sequence: TGTGCCAGCAGCCATACCGCTGCCTTGGATAAAGGCCTGTTTTTT. This sequence joins TRBV7-9 and TRBJ1-4; no firm D call. This CDR3 spans 15 amino acids. Trimming removed 5 bases from V and 14 bases from J, with 24 bases in between. Germline loops: CDR1 SEHNR, CDR2 FQNEAQ (reference sequence).